This is a list of T cell receptor beta chains from one sample in a study of molecular identifiers for immune sequencing clone quantification. TCRdb used MiXCR to reprocess the PCR reads, holding one entry per CDR3 protein. The repertoire includes some 70,000 distinct CDR3 sequences, about a sixth of them detected once, and approximately 1.5% sits in the top ten. Sequencing was carried out using naive CD8+ T cells from blood, with Jurkat cell RNA spiked in. These receptor sequences come from a human donor in good health. Some libraries in this study had Jurkat cell RNA spiked in. The CDR3 runs from the conserved cysteine through the conserved F or W. Each record gives: V gene, clone size, J gene, D gene, CDR3 protein, CDR3 DNA. D genes are given only for firm matches. Clone size appears in some rows only: once, few, many, or a class for an expanded clone.

>TRBV28|many|TRBJ1-5|NA
CASSLRGGRQPQHF
TGTGCCAGCAGCCTAAGAGGGGGGCGGCAGCCCCAGCATTTT
>TRBV19|NA|TRBJ2-1|TRBD2
CASSPGGGSEQFF
TGTGCCAGTAGTCCGGGAGGAGGGAGTGAGCAGTTCTTC
>TRBV7-2|many|TRBJ1-2|NA
CASSLGLQNYGYTF
TGTGCCAGCAGCTTAGGCCTACAGAACTATGGCTACACCTTC
>TRBV9|many|TRBJ2-1|TRBD2
CASSEPGTSMNEQFF
TGTGCCAGCAGCGAACCCGGGACTAGTATGAATGAGCAGTTCTTC
>TRBV7-3|once|TRBJ2-1|NA
CASSLLANNEHFF
TGTGCCAGCAGCTTACTAGCCAACAATGAGCATTTCTTC
>TRBV6-5|many|TRBJ2-1|NA
CASLPAGFDNEQFF
TGTGCCAGCCTCCCCGCGGGATTCGACAATGAGCAGTTCTTC
>TRBV11-3|many|TRBJ2-1|NA
CASSLIVGNEQFF
TGTGCCAGCAGCTTAATCGTAGGGAATGAGCAGTTCTTC
>TRBV30|many|TRBJ2-2|TRBD2
CAWLGLAGGRTGELFF
TGTGCCTGGCTGGGACTAGCGGGAGGACGGACCGGGGAGCTGTTTTTT
>TRBV6-1|many|TRBJ2-2|NA
CASSDPLATGELFF
TGTGCCAGCAGTGACCCACTAGCTACCGGGGAGCTGTTTTTT
>TRBV7-8|many|TRBJ2-7|TRBD2
CASSFGLAGAQGYEQYF
TGTGCCAGCAGCTTTGGACTAGCGGGCGCCCAAGGATACGAGCAGTACTTC
>TRBV20-1|few|TRBJ1-3|NA
CSALTDSGNTIYF
TGCAGTGCGCTAACAGACTCTGGAAACACCATATATTTT
>TRBV12-3/TRBV12-4|many|TRBJ2-5|TRBD2
CASTPGGLADQETQYF
TGTGCCAGCACCCCAGGGGGACTAGCGGACCAAGAGACCCAGTACTTC
>TRBV4-3|many|TRBJ1-1|NA
CASSQGHSGTEAFF
TGCGCCAGCAGCCAGGGGCATTCGGGTACTGAAGCTTTCTTT
>TRBV7-9|many|TRBJ1-5|NA
CASSLGGLNQPQHF
TGTGCCAGCAGCTTAGGGGGCCTAAATCAGCCCCAGCATTTT
>TRBV4-1|many|TRBJ2-7|NA
CASSQQGSYEQYF
TGCGCCAGCAGCCAACAGGGTAGCTACGAGCAGTACTTC
>TRBV27|few|TRBJ2-7|TRBD1
CASSPTGYEQYF
TGTGCCAGCAGTCCGACAGGGTACGAGCAGTACTTC
>TRBV7-6|many|TRBJ2-3|TRBD2
CASSLVAYLREGTDTQYF
TGTGCCAGCAGCTTAGTCGCTTACTTGCGGGAGGGCACAGATACGCAGTATTTT
>TRBV5-4|many|TRBJ1-1|NA
CASSFRGGSTEAFF
TGTGCCAGCAGCTTCAGAGGGGGATCCACTGAAGCTTTCTTT
>TRBV24-1|NA|TRBJ1-1|NA
CATSAPEKGVTEAFF
TGTGCCACCAGTGCCCCTGAGAAGGGAGTCACTGAAGCTTTCTTT
>TRBV6-5|many|TRBJ1-1|NA
CASSYVGGEAFF
TGTGCCAGCAGTTACGTTGGTGGCGAAGCTTTCTTT
>TRBV4-2|many|TRBJ2-1|TRBD2
CASSPTLAGVGYNEQFF
TGTGCCAGCAGCCCAACACTAGCGGGAGTAGGTTACAATGAGCAGTTCTTC
>TRBV7-6|many|TRBJ2-3|TRBD2
CASSFVGTSGPTGAQYF
TGTGCCAGCAGCTTCGTCGGGACTAGCGGCCCTACGGGGGCGCAGTATTTT
>TRBV19|NA|TRBJ2-1|NA
CASTPSMGLVTYNEQFF
TGTGCCAGTACTCCATCAATGGGACTGGTAACCTACAATGAGCAGTTCTTC
>TRBV2|many|TRBJ1-1|NA
CASSKAGPMNTEAFF
TGTGCCAGCAGTAAAGCCGGGCCTATGAACACTGAAGCTTTCTTT
>TRBV19|many|TRBJ2-3|NA
CASSETRGGETDTQYF
TGTGCCAGTAGCGAGACCCGGGGAGGTGAGACAGATACGCAGTATTTT
>TRBV27|many|TRBJ1-5|NA
CASSFNGYSNQPQHF
TGTGCCAGCAGTTTCAACGGTTATAGCAATCAGCCCCAGCATTTT
>TRBV4-1|many|TRBJ1-1|TRBD1
CASSQVLGQGEAFF
TGCGCCAGCAGCCAAGTTCTGGGACAGGGTGAAGCTTTCTTT
>TRBV4-1|many|TRBJ2-7|TRBD2
CASSQEISGRALGQYF
TGCGCCAGCAGCCAAGAAATTAGCGGGAGGGCCCTTGGGCAGTACTTC
>TRBV20-1|many|TRBJ2-1|NA
CSAWRDTNNEQFF
TGCAGTGCGTGGAGGGACACAAACAATGAGCAGTTCTTC
>TRBV15|many|TRBJ2-4|TRBD1
CATSSTWTGSAKNIQYF
TGTGCCACCAGCAGTACCTGGACAGGGAGTGCCAAAAACATTCAGTACTTC
>TRBV29-1|many|TRBJ2-7|NA
CSVEGRTGSYEQYF
TGCAGCGTTGAGGGGAGGACCGGGTCCTACGAGCAGTACTTC
>TRBV27|many|TRBJ2-1|TRBD1
CASSLGTGGRGQFF
TGTGCCAGCAGTTTGGGGACAGGGGGCAGAGGGCAGTTCTTC
>TRBV2|many|TRBJ2-7|TRBD2
CASSESLAGTWEQYF
TGTGCCAGCAGTGAATCTCTAGCGGGGACATGGGAGCAGTACTTC
>TRBV7-2|NA|TRBJ2-3|TRBD2
CASSGISGRASGADTQYF
TGTGCCAGCAGCGGAATTAGCGGGAGGGCCTCTGGGGCAGATACGCAGTATTTT
>TRBV6-1|many|TRBJ2-1|TRBD2
CASSATGLAVNEQFF
TGTGCCAGCAGCGCAACCGGACTAGCGGTCAATGAGCAGTTCTTC